What follows is one T cell receptor (delta chain) and its context. TCRdb's protein and the translated DNA diverge at residue 8; the protein reported here is the translation of the DNA. TCRdb made new clone calls on the reads using CATT. The data hold 4,900 or so delta-chain clones, with 3.9% observed a single time. The CDR3 extends over 17 amino acids. The germline V gene has CDR1 GEAIGNYY and CDR2 EKD. V was shortened by 0 bases and J by 1 base, with 9 bases between the two germline ends. This entry is derived from a study of gamma-delta chains in newborns, infants, children. This clonotype was sampled from a child who was a newborn, infant or young child, either healthy, febrile or measles-vaccinated (not recorded which). The chain uses TRDV2 and TRDJ3, with unresolved D. The sample taken for sequencing was blood. The CDR3 reads CACDTVLRSWDTRQMFF. CDR3 coding DNA: TGTGCCTGTGACACCGTACTGAGATCCTGGGACACCCGACAGATGTTTTTC.